The table lists the clone carrying this T cell receptor beta chain with a count of one. Sequencing was performed with immunoSEQ multiplex PCR; in TCRdb, only in-frame clones are kept and a portion is missing. This table has 53,000 or so clones, roughly 93% appearing once. This sample is drawn from a study of technical replicates of blood from several donors. Source material: PBMCs. The origin of this receptor is a human donor in good health. Some clones in this sample may be carry-over from other donors' samples.

The CDR3 here is CASSLSERGRRAQYF. DNA of the CDR3: TGTGCCAGCAGCTTAAGCGAGCGGGGGCGCCGCGCTCAGTACTTC. The rearrangement joins TRBV7-8 to TRBJ2-4; TRBD2 agrees at 8 bases. The CDR3 length is 15 residues. Germline V gene sequence: CDR1 SGHVS, CDR2 FQNEAQ. The ends lost 2 bases at V and 12 bases at J; junction bases unmatched: 12.